A selection of T cell receptor beta chains follows, all from one sample in a study of cytomegalovirus exposure and HLA in healthy donors. TCRdb keeps only in-frame clones here, not all; method: immunoSEQ multiplex PCR. The table has approximately 170,000 clones, more than 80% seen once. Sequenced sample: PBMCs. These receptors all stem from a male donor in good health and CMV-seronegative. CDR3s include the opening cysteine and the closing phenylalanine or tryptophan. The order of the fields is V gene, J gene, clone size, D gene, CDR3 protein, CDR3 DNA. A D gene is named only where the DNA matches it firmly. Clone size is shown for a subset of rows, as once, few, many or a class of expanded clone.

v_call: TRBV11-2
j_call: TRBJ2-5
clone_size: NA
d_call: NA
cdr3_aa: CASSFVGPAQTQYF
cdr3_nt: TGTGCCAGCAGCTTCGTGGGGCCTGCGCAGACCCAGTACTTC

v_call: TRBV7-3
j_call: TRBJ2-6
clone_size: NA
d_call: TRBD2
cdr3_aa: CASSLSGGSGANVLTF
cdr3_nt: TGTGCCAGCAGCTTATCGGGGGGATCTGGGGCCAACGTCCTGACTTTC

v_call: TRBV11-1
j_call: TRBJ2-7
clone_size: NA
d_call: TRBD1
cdr3_aa: CASSFPGQGIEQYF
cdr3_nt: TGTGCCAGCAGCTTCCCGGGACAGGGGATCGAGCAGTACTTC

v_call: TRBV5-5
j_call: TRBJ2-3
clone_size: NA
d_call: NA
cdr3_aa: CASSLIRGTDTQYF
cdr3_nt: TGTGCCAGCAGCTTGATACGGGGCACAGATACGCAGTATTTT

v_call: TRBV6-6
j_call: TRBJ2-3
clone_size: NA
d_call: NA
cdr3_aa: CASIPSESDTQYF
cdr3_nt: TGTGCCAGCATCCCTTCTGAGTCAGATACGCAGTATTTT

v_call: TRBV5-1
j_call: TRBJ2-3
clone_size: NA
d_call: NA
cdr3_aa: CASSLGAMGDTQYF
cdr3_nt: TGCGCCAGCAGCCTAGGGGCCATGGGAGATACGCAGTATTTT

v_call: TRBV7-9
j_call: TRBJ1-5
clone_size: NA
d_call: TRBD1
cdr3_aa: CASSSKGQGGQPQHF
cdr3_nt: TGTGCCAGCAGCTCAAAGGGACAGGGTGGACAGCCCCAGCATTTT

v_call: TRBV29-1
j_call: TRBJ1-4
clone_size: NA
d_call: NA
cdr3_aa: CSVRLGGAGSEKLFF
cdr3_nt: TGCAGCGTTCGCTTGGGGGGGGCAGGGAGTGAAAAACTGTTTTTT

v_call: TRBV5-1
j_call: TRBJ2-3
clone_size: once
d_call: TRBD2
cdr3_aa: CASSFRLAGASDTQYF
cdr3_nt: TGCGCCAGCAGCTTTAGACTAGCGGGAGCCTCAGATACGCAGTATTTT

v_call: TRBV15
j_call: TRBJ2-5
clone_size: NA
d_call: TRBD2
cdr3_aa: CATRPSGGETQYF
cdr3_nt: TGTGCCACCCGCCCTAGCGGGGGGGAGACCCAGTACTTC

v_call: TRBV5-4
j_call: TRBJ2-2
clone_size: NA
d_call: NA
cdr3_aa: CASSLMDRGAGTGELFF
cdr3_nt: TGTGCCAGCAGCTTAATGGATCGGGGGGCGGGCACCGGGGAGCTGTTTTTT

v_call: TRBV4-3
j_call: TRBJ2-1
clone_size: few
d_call: NA
cdr3_aa: CASSWGAVSSYNEQFF
cdr3_nt: TGCGCCAGCAGCTGGGGAGCAGTTAGCTCCTACAATGAGCAGTTCTTC

v_call: TRBV30
j_call: TRBJ2-3
clone_size: NA
d_call: TRBD2
cdr3_aa: CAWKEFSGVTDTQYF
cdr3_nt: TGTGCCTGGAAGGAGTTTAGCGGGGTAACAGATACGCAGTATTTT

v_call: TRBV28
j_call: TRBJ2-7
clone_size: NA
d_call: NA
cdr3_aa: CASRFRDYEQYF
cdr3_nt: TGTGCCAGCAGGTTCCGGGACTACGAGCAGTACTTC

v_call: TRBV9
j_call: TRBJ1-2
clone_size: NA
d_call: NA
cdr3_aa: CASTQTANYGYTF
cdr3_nt: TGTGCCAGCACCCAGACAGCTAACTATGGCTACACCTTC

v_call: TRBV5-4
j_call: TRBJ2-2
clone_size: NA
d_call: NA
cdr3_aa: CASSLDRRNTGELFF
cdr3_nt: TGTGCCAGCAGCTTGGACAGGAGAAACACCGGGGAGCTGTTTTTT

v_call: TRBV4-1
j_call: TRBJ2-7
clone_size: NA
d_call: TRBD2
cdr3_aa: CASSLRTSAGVLASEQYF
cdr3_nt: TGCGCCAGCAGCCTCAGGACTAGCGCGGGAGTATTGGCGAGCGAGCAGTACTTC